The TCR beta chain described here comes from a study of cytomegalovirus exposure and HLA in healthy donors. Study-wide points: TCR beta V segments were, for the most part, productive about 87% or about 30% of the time in an earlier analysis.

Remarks on this clone: What it binds is not known.

The PCR employed 60 Vbeta primers together with 13 Jbeta primers. Method: immunoSEQ multiplex PCR; TCRdb's copy keeps in-frame clones and lacks some. The table includes roughly 230,000 clones, about 85% detected once. The germline V gene encodes CDR1 SGHRS and CDR2 YFSETQ. The CDR3 is 12 residues long. The trim removed 3 bases at V and 6 bases at J, leaving 3 bases unmatched. The chain uses TRBV5-1 and TRBJ2-7, with 7 bases matching TRBD1. The material sequenced was PBMCs. The sequence was obtained from a girl aged 2 to 9 in good health and CMV-seronegative. The CDR3 protein is CASSSDRLEQYF. In nucleotides, the CDR3 is TGCGCCAGCAGCTCGGACAGGCTCGAGCAGTACTTC.